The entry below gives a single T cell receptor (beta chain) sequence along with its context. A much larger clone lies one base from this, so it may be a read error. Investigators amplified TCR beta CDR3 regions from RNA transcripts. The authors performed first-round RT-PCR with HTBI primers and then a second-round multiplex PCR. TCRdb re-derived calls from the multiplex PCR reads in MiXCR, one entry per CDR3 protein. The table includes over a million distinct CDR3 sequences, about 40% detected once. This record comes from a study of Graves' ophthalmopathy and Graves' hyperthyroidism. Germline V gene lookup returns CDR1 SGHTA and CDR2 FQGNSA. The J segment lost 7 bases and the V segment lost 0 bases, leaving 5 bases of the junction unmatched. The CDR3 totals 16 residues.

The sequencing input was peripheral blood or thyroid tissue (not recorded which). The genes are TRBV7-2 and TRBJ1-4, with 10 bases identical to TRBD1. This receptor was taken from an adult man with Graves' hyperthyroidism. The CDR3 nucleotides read TGTGCCAGCAGCTTAGCAGACAGGGGGCTGAGTGAAAAACTGTTTTTT. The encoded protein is CASSLADRGLSEKLFF. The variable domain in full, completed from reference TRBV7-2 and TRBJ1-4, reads GAGVSQSPSNKVTEKGKDVELRCDPISGHTALYWYRQSLGQGLEFLIYFQGNSAPDKSGLPSDRFSAERTGGSVSTLTIQRTQQEDSAVYLCASSLADRGLSEKLFFGSGTQLSVL.